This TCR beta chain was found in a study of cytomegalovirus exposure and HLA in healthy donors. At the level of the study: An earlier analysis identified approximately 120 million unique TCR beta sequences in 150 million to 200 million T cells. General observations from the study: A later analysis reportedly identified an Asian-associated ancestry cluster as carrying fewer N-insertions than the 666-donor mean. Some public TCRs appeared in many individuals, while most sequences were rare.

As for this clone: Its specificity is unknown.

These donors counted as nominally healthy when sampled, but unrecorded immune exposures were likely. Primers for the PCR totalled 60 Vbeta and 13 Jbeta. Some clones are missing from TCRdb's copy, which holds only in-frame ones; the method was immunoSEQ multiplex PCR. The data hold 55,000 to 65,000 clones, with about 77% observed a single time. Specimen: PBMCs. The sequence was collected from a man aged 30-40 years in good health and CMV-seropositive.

This CDR3 is CASSFGLSYNSPLHF. The CDR3 DNA reads TGTGCCAGCAGCTTTGGGCTGTCCTATAATTCACCCCTCCACTTT. The genes are TRBV5-6 and TRBJ1-6; unclear D gene. From germline, CDR1 is SGHDT and CDR2 YYEEEE. V dropped 2 bases and J dropped 1 base, with 7 bases sitting between them. The CDR3 length is 15 residues.